The T cell receptor (beta chain) described here comes from a study of OX40 agonist ivuxolimab in advanced cancers. Across the whole study: The patients received agonistic anti-OX40 (CD134) antibody ivuxolimab. Hepatocellular carcinoma, melanoma, renal cell or head and neck cancer was diagnosed in the dose-escalation patients. Study findings and constraints: Near-lowest levels of clonal expansion characterized partial responders at 0.1-3.0 mg/kg.

A word on this clone: Its antigen remains unknown.

Germline values: CDR1 SGDLS, CDR2 YYNGEE. V lost 4 bases, J lost 8 bases, and 15 bases lay in between. There are 14 residues in the CDR3. Clones were sequenced by immunoSEQ multiplex PCR, and TCRdb holds only the in-frame ones, with some missing. The data show 35,000 to 45,000 clones, with around 93% seen just once and around 31% held by the top ten. The gene calls are TRBV9 and TRBJ1-4, with TRBD1 as a possible D gene (5 bases). The source was CD4+ or CD8+ T cells sorted from blood, collected in a trial of the OX40 agonist ivuxolimab. This TCR was sampled from an adult with an advanced solid tumor such as melanoma, head and neck, liver or kidney cancer. The CDR3 nucleotides are TGTGCCAGCAGCTCAGGGTCAACGGGGGAAAAACTGTTTTTT. Translated, it gives CASSSGSTGEKLFF.